Listed below are T cell receptor beta chains from one sample, sequenced in a study of shared clonotypes between healthy human individuals. Using immunoSEQ multiplex PCR, the repertoire was profiled, and TCRdb retains in-frame clones only, with some absent. The sample includes about 600,000 clones, around 77% seen only once; the top ten take about 12%. The source material was PBMCs. These receptor sequences come from a woman between 40 and 55 years old in good health. Some clones in this sample may be carry-over from other donors' samples. Both conserved end residues are part of each CDR3. A D gene is named only where the DNA matches it firmly. Where a row states a size, it is once, few, many or the class of an expanded clone; other rows omit it.

TGTGCCAGCAGTTTAAACAGGGAGAGCGGCTACACCTTC | CASSLNRESGYTF | - | TRBV27 | - | TRBJ1-2 | 13
TGTGCCAGCAGTTTTGAAAGCTGGGACAGGTTGAACACTGAAGCTTTCTTT | CASSFESWDRLNTEAFF | TRBD1 | TRBV28 | - | TRBJ1-1 | 17
TGTGCCAGTAGTATCGGCCCTTCAGGGGCCAACGTCCTGACTTTC | CASSIGPSGANVLTF | - | TRBV19 | - | TRBJ2-6 | 15
TGTGCCAGCAGCTTGGGACCCAACAATGAGCAGTTCTTC | CASSLGPNNEQFF | - | TRBV11-2 | - | TRBJ2-1 | 13
TGTGCCAGCAGTTCCACCTTTGGAAATGGGTTCGATGAGCAGTTCTTC | CASSSTFGNGFDEQFF | - | TRBV28 | few | TRBJ2-1 | 16
TGTGCCAGCAGCGTGGGGACGACAGGGACTGGAAACACCATATATTTT | CASSVGTTGTGNTIYF | TRBD1 | TRBV9 | - | TRBJ1-3 | 16
TGTGCCAGCAGCCCCTGGACAGGGGGCGGTGAGCAGTTCTTC | CASSPWTGGGEQFF | TRBD1 | TRBV28 | - | TRBJ2-1 | 14
TGTGCCAGCTTATCTGCGTACTGGGGCTACACCTTC | CASLSAYWGYTF | - | TRBV28 | - | TRBJ1-2 | 12
TGTGCCAGCAGCTTGGGCGGGACGACGCAAGAGACCCAGTACTTC | CASSLGGTTQETQYF | - | TRBV7-7 | - | TRBJ2-5 | 15
TGTGCCATCAGTGAGTCACCAGGGGGCATCTACGAGCAGTACTTC | CAISESPGGIYEQYF | TRBD1 | TRBV10-3 | once | TRBJ2-7 | 15
TGTGCCAGCAGTGAAAGGTCGAGTCCCTACGAGCAGTACTTC | CASSERSSPYEQYF | - | TRBV25-1 | - | TRBJ2-7 | 14
TGTGCCAGCAGTTTAGTGAGGCAGGACATTTATGGCTACACCTTC | CASSLVRQDIYGYTF | - | TRBV28 | many | TRBJ1-2 | 15
TGTGCCAGCAGCTTAAACAGGGGGCAGGGTGAAAAACTGTTTTTT | CASSLNRGQGEKLFF | TRBD1 | TRBV7-9 | - | TRBJ1-4 | 15
TGTGCCAGCTCACCACCGAGTGGTGGGAGAGGAACCGGGGAGCTGTTTTTT | CASSPPSGGRGTGELFF | - | TRBV18 | - | TRBJ2-2 | 17
TGTGCCAGCACTCGGGATGCGTTGACCGGGGAGCTGTTTTTT | CASTRDALTGELFF | - | TRBV2 | - | TRBJ2-2 | 14
TGCAGCGTTGGTACTAGCGGAGCCTCTCAGCAGTACTTC | CSVGTSGASQQYF | TRBD2 | TRBV29-1 | once | TRBJ2-5 | 13
TGTGCCAGCAGCTTCGACGGGGTGGGCTACACCTTC | CASSFDGVGYTF | - | TRBV7-2 | - | TRBJ1-2 | 12
TGTGCCATCAGCTCAGACAGGGAGGTCCAGCCCCAGCATTTT | CAISSDREVQPQHF | TRBD1 | TRBV10-3 | once | TRBJ1-5 | 14
TGTGCCAGCAGTCCAAGACTAGCGGGGGTAGAGACCCAGTACTTC | CASSPRLAGVETQYF | TRBD2 | TRBV28 | - | TRBJ2-5 | 15
TGTGCCAGCAGTTTAAGTCAGGGGGCCGGCGGGGAGCTGTTTTTT | CASSLSQGAGGELFF | TRBD1 | TRBV28 | few | TRBJ2-2 | 15
TGTGCCTGGAGGGTACCTCCTGGAAACACCATATATTTT | CAWRVPPGNTIYF | - | TRBV30 | - | TRBJ1-3 | 13
TGTGCCAGCAGCTTAGTTGCTAGCGAGAACACCGGGGAGCTGTTTTTT | CASSLVASENTGELFF | - | TRBV7-2 | - | TRBJ2-2 | 16
TGTGCCAGCAGTTTTGACGGGAGCTACAATGAGCAGTTCTTC | CASSFDGSYNEQFF | - | TRBV27 | - | TRBJ2-1 | 14
TGTGCCAGCAGCTTGACAGAGGGGGCTGAAGCTTTCTTT | CASSLTEGAEAFF | - | TRBV7-3 | once | TRBJ1-1 | 13
TGTGCCAGCAGTCCTACTAGCCCTTCCTACGAGCAGTACTTC | CASSPTSPSYEQYF | - | TRBV6-5 | - | TRBJ2-7 | 14
TGTGCCAGCAGCCCTGGGGGGGATCAGCCCCAGCATTTT | CASSPGGDQPQHF | - | TRBV11-2 | - | TRBJ1-5 | 13
TGTGCCAGTAGTATAGTGGGGGAAGGGAAGCCCCAGCATTTT | CASSIVGEGKPQHF | - | TRBV19 | once | TRBJ1-5 | 14
TGTGCCAGCAGTCCTCGGACAGTTGGCAACACCATATATTTT | CASSPRTVGNTIYF | - | TRBV28 | - | TRBJ1-3 | 14
TGTGCCAGCAGTTATAAGGGGGGGGGATATGAAGAGACCCAGTACTTC | CASSYKGGGYEETQYF | - | TRBV6-5 | many | TRBJ2-5 | 16
TGTGCCAGCAGCTTGGGGCAGGCCTATAGCAATCAGCCCCAGCATTTT | CASSLGQAYSNQPQHF | - | TRBV7-8 | few | TRBJ1-5 | 16
TGCAGCGTCACTAGGGGGCTGAACACTGAAGCTTTCTTT | CSVTRGLNTEAFF | TRBD1 | TRBV29-1 | few | TRBJ1-1 | 13
TGTGCCTGGAGTTCCGAGTTCTATGGCTACACCTTC | CAWSSEFYGYTF | - | TRBV30 | - | TRBJ1-2 | 12
TGTGCCAGCAGTTATTCCTCCCGGACACTCAGCTGGGAGCAGTACTTC | CASSYSSRTLSWEQYF | - | TRBV6-5 | - | TRBJ2-7 | 16
TGTGCCAGCAGCTACGGGGTCGTTCAGCAGTACTTC | CASSYGVVQQYF | - | TRBV7-2 | - | TRBJ2-7 | 12
TGTGCCAGCAGCAAACACCGAGGTTGGGACAGGTCTGGGGAGACCCAGTACTTC | CASSKHRGWDRSGETQYF | TRBD1 | TRBV9 | - | TRBJ2-5 | 18
TGTGCCAGCAGCTTTCAAAGCAGGACTAGCGGGAACAATGAGCAGTTCTTC | CASSFQSRTSGNNEQFF | TRBD2 | TRBV7-9 | - | TRBJ2-1 | 17
TGTGCCAGCAGTCCCAGCCCGGGGGGTGGCGAGCAGTACTTC | CASSPSPGGGEQYF | TRBD2 | TRBV27 | - | TRBJ2-7 | 14
TGCGCCAGCAGACTAAACAGGGGCACTGAAGCTTTCTTT | CASRLNRGTEAFF | TRBD1 | TRBV5-1 | - | TRBJ1-1 | 13
TGTGCCAGCAGCGTGACTAGCGGGAGCTACAATGAGCAGTTCTTC | CASSVTSGSYNEQFF | TRBD2 | TRBV9 | medium-sized | TRBJ2-1 | 15
TGTGCCTGGAGTGTGGCTAGCGGAACCTACAATGAGCAGTTCTTC | CAWSVASGTYNEQFF | TRBD2 | TRBV30 | few | TRBJ2-1 | 15
TGTGCCAGCAGTGACAGTGGAGCGGGAGTCGGAGATACGCAGTATTTT | CASSDSGAGVGDTQYF | TRBD2 | TRBV2 | - | TRBJ2-3 | 16
TGTGCCAGCAGCAACTGGGTAGCGGGAGGGCCTATCACAGATACGCAGTATTTT | CASSNWVAGGPITDTQYF | - | TRBV21-1 | - | TRBJ2-3 | 18
TGCAGTGCTAGAGCCGCTCACGAGCAGTACTTC | CSARAAHEQYF | - | TRBV20-1 | - | TRBJ2-7 | 11
TGCGCCAGCAACCCTGGATCGGGGACTGCAGTCTACGAGCAGTACTTC | CASNPGSGTAVYEQYF | - | TRBV5-1 | once | TRBJ2-7 | 16
TGTGCCAGCAGCTCCCTAGCGGGAGGCGTGAATGAGCAGTTCTTC | CASSSLAGGVNEQFF | TRBD2 | TRBV11-2 | few | TRBJ2-1 | 15
TGTGCCAGCAGCGCGGGCCCTTTAAATGAGCAGTTCTTC | CASSAGPLNEQFF | - | TRBV7-3 | - | TRBJ2-1 | 13
TGTGCCAGCAGGATCAGACTAGGCCACGAGCAGTACTTC | CASRIRLGHEQYF | - | TRBV6-6 | few | TRBJ2-7 | 13
TGTGCCAGTTCCAATCCCGTCGCGAAAGAGACCCAGTACTTC | CASSNPVAKETQYF | - | TRBV18 | - | TRBJ2-5 | 14
TGTGCCAGCAGCATGACTAGCGGACCGACCTACGAGCAGTACTTC | CASSMTSGPTYEQYF | TRBD2 | TRBV5-5 | - | TRBJ2-7 | 15
TGTGCCAGCAGCTTGATGGGACAGGGCGTCCCTGAAGCTTTCTTT | CASSLMGQGVPEAFF | TRBD1 | TRBV7-6 | - | TRBJ1-1 | 15
TGTGCCAGCAGCCTCAGGGGTTTAGACGGCTACACCTTC | CASSLRGLDGYTF | - | TRBV9 | few | TRBJ1-2 | 13
TGCGCTTCCCAAACAGGGGGATACACTGAAGCTTTCTTT | CASQTGGYTEAFF | TRBD1 | TRBV30 | - | TRBJ1-1 | 13